These 24 T cell receptor beta chains share one sample of origin, sequenced in a study of cytomegalovirus exposure and HLA in healthy donors. The primer mix had 60 Vbeta and 13 Jbeta primers. Assay: immunoSEQ multiplex PCR; the TCRdb copy retains only in-frame clones and omits some. The table has 150,000 to 200,000 clones, about three quarters seen once. Sequenced material: PBMCs. The receptors stem from a female donor in good health and CMV-seronegative.

This chain links TRBV30 with TRBJ2-4; 9 nucleotides match TRBD2. The CDR3 is 14 amino acids. CDR1 and CDR2 (germline): GTSNPN, SVGIG (reference sequence). Trimming at V came to 3 bases and at J to 2 bases, leaving 2 bases not matched to a gene. This chain's CDR3 is CAWRRGGTKNIQYF. The DNA for the CDR3 is TGTGCCTGGAGGCGGGGGGGGACCAAAAACATTCAGTACTTC.

This chain uses TRBV5-1 with TRBJ1-1, with 9 bases that match TRBD1. This CDR3 is built from 16 residues. Per germline, CDR1 SGHRS and CDR2 YFSETQ. V lost 4 bases and J lost 5; bases outside the gene matches: 12. The CDR3 reads CASSHGTGSKNTEAFF. The CDR3 DNA sequence: TGCGCCAGCAGCCATGGGACAGGGTCTAAGAATACTGAAGCTTTCTTT. Variable domain in full (rest from reference TRBV5-1 and TRBJ1-1): KAGVTQTPRYLIKTRGQQVTLSCSPISGHRSVSWYQQTPGQGLQFLFEYFSETQRNKGNFPGRFSGRQFSNSRSEMNVSTLELGDSALYLCASSHGTGSKNTEAFFGQGTRLTVV.

To note about this clone: This may stem from a read error, because a much larger clone lies one nucleotide away. Other DNA sequences in this specimen translate into the identical CDR3. The J gene is TRBJ2-7, the V gene TRBV5-4; 14 nucleotides line up with TRBD2. J lost 2 bases, V lost 3 bases, and 1 base had no gene match. CDR3 length: 15 amino acids. Germline CDR1 reads SGHNT; CDR2 reads YYREEE (reference sequence). The chain's CDR3 is CASSSGLAGAYEQYF. The CDR3 DNA is TGTGCCAGCAGCTCGGGACTAGCGGGAGCCTACGAGCAGTACTTC.

The chain links TRBV19 to TRBJ2-2, with TRBD1 matching 8 bases. The junction had 14 bases not matched to a gene; V was cut back by 3 bases and J by 8 bases. This CDR3 comprises 17 residues. Germline V gene data show CDR1 as LNHDA and CDR2 as SQIVND (reference sequence). The CDR3 here is CASSILLGRGLSGELFF. In DNA, the CDR3 is TGTGCCAGTAGTATCCTTCTCGGCAGGGGGCTATCAGGGGAGCTGTTTTTT.

Here the CDR3 reads CATSRLDRGDEKLFF. The CDR3, as DNA: TGTGCCACCAGCAGGCTCGACAGGGGGGACGAAAAACTGTTTTTT. The chain links TRBV15 to TRBJ1-4; TRBD1 agrees at 9 bases. The ends lost 3 bases at V and 8 bases at J; junction bases unmatched: 7. CDR1 LNHNV and CDR2 YYDKDF come from the germline V gene (reference sequence). The CDR3 has 15 amino acids.

The rearrangement joins TRBV30 to TRBJ2-7; D not certain. The CDR3 covers 12 residues. Germline CDR1 is GTSNPN and CDR2 is SVGIG (reference sequence). V was cut by 0 bases and J by 3 bases, with 6 bases left in between. The DNA of the CDR3 is TGTGCCTGGAGTGTAAGCTACTACGAGCAGTACTTC. Translating it yields CAWSVSYYEQYF. The variable domain in full, with the rest retrieved from reference TRBV30 and TRBJ2-7, is SQTIHQWPATLVQPVGSPLSLECTVEGTSNPNLYWYRQAAGRGLQLLFYSVGIGQISSEVPQNLSASRPQDRQFILSSKKLLLSDSGFYLCAWSVSYYEQYFGPGTRLTVT.

The chain links TRBV6-1 to TRBJ2-7; maybe TRBD1 (6 bases). The CDR3 totals 15 residues. V was pared by 7 bases and J by 4 bases, with 20 bases between. Germline V lookup: CDR1 MNHNS, CDR2 SASEGT. DNA for the CDR3: TGTGCCAGCACCCTCCCCGGGACAAGGGCTTACGAGCAGTACTTC. It encodes CASTLPGTRAYEQYF.

The chain's CDR3 is CASSYSWDRDGYTF. Written as DNA, the CDR3 is TGTGCCAGCAGTTACTCGTGGGACAGGGATGGCTACACCTTC. V is TRBV6-5 and J is TRBJ1-2; 9 nucleotides agree with TRBD1. J gave up 6 bases and V 0 bases, and 2 bases lay outside the gene matches. The V gene's germline CDR1 is MNHEY and CDR2 SVGAGI. CDR3 length: 14 amino acids.

This clone was seen more than once but under ten times. This chain uses TRBV4-3 with TRBJ2-2; 9 nucleotides match TRBD2. This CDR3 spans 19 amino acids. Trimming took 0 bases from V and 6 from J; bases not matched to a gene: 14. Per germline, CDR1 LGHNA and CDR2 YSLEER. CDR3 DNA: TGCGCCAGCAGCCAAGATCCGTATAGCGGGGGACCCCAAGCCGGGGAGCTGTTTTTT. It translates to CASSQDPYSGGPQAGELFF.

The CDR3 loop is CASSKTGTEVREQYF. The CDR3, as DNA: TGTGCCAGCAGCAAAACAGGGACCGAAGTACGAGAGCAGTACTTC. This chain connects TRBV9 to TRBJ2-7; a weak D match, TRBD1 (6 bases). Looked up from germline, CDR1 is SGDLS and CDR2 is YYNGEE. Trimming pared 4 bases from V and 7 bases from J, leaving 21 bases between. The CDR3 totals 15 residues.

The chain carries TRBV2 and TRBJ2-5; 10 nucleotides line up with TRBD2. The CDR3 consists of 17 residues. Germline V gene sequence: CDR1 SNHLY, CDR2 FYNNEI. J was trimmed by 2 bases and V by 3 bases; bases with no gene match: 9. CDR3 sequence reads: CASSERLAGVGQETQYF. The CDR3 bases are TGTGCCAGCAGTGAGCGCCTAGCGGGAGTGGGGCAAGAGACCCAGTACTTC.

Concerning this clone: Relative to the germline gene, one junction end is altered; a read error may explain this. The chain combines TRBV6-5 with TRBJ1-1; 8 nucleotides line up with TRBD1. There are 12 residues in the CDR3. The germline CDR1 and CDR2 sequences are MNHEY and SVGAGI. CDR3 protein: CASSLPSGGRSF. In DNA form, the CDR3 reads TGTGCCAGCAGCCTCCCGTCAGGGGGCCGGTCCTTT.

CDR3 in amino acids: CASSLALATSTDTQYF. The CDR3 DNA reads TGTGCCAGCAGCTTAGCGCTGGCGACTAGCACAGATACGCAGTATTTT. V usage is TRBV7-2 and J usage is TRBJ2-3; D not resolved. V was clipped by 0 bases and J by 0 bases, with 10 bases between them. Germline V gene data show CDR1 as SGHTA and CDR2 as FQGNSA. The CDR3 runs to 16 residues.

This clone was counted at least ten times. J is TRBJ2-7 and V is TRBV20-1, with D hard to call. Germline assignment: CDR1 DFQATT and CDR2 SNEGSKA (reference sequence). V was pared by 3 bases and J by 3 bases, with 3 bases between. The CDR3 loop spans 10 amino acids. DNA for the CDR3: TGCAGTGCTAGTAACTACGAGCAGTACTTC. As protein: CSASNYEQYF.

V and J are TRBV5-1 and TRBJ2-5; 9 bases align to TRBD2. Germline CDR1 is SGHRS and CDR2 is YFSETQ. After removal of 6 bases from V and 1 base from J, the junction contained 10 bases not matched to a gene. This CDR3 is built from 16 residues. CDR3 sequence reads: CASTSQASGAQETQYF. For the CDR3, the DNA is TGCGCCAGCACGTCCCAGGCTAGCGGGGCCCAAGAGACCCAGTACTTC.

This chain connects TRBV5-8 to TRBJ2-1; 14 bases are shared with TRBD2. V trimming: 4 bases; J trimming: 7 bases; junction bases outside the gene matches: 10. Looked up from germline, CDR1 is SGHTS and CDR2 is YDEGEE. The CDR3 runs 17 residues. CDR3 DNA: TGTGCCAGCAGCCTCCGACTGACTAGCGGGAGGGGGAATGAGCAGTTCTTC. It encodes CASSLRLTSGRGNEQFF.

CDR3 sequence: CASSPGPDSYEQYF. DNA of the CDR3: TGTGCCAGCAGTCCAGGCCCAGATTCCTACGAGCAGTACTTC. This chain joins TRBV11-2 and TRBJ2-7; D ambiguous. Germline V gene data show CDR1 as SGHAT and CDR2 as FQNNGV. The ends were cut back, 6 bases at V and 1 base at J, with 13 bases in the middle. The CDR3 has 14 amino acids.

The rearrangement joins TRBV19 to TRBJ2-7; D possibly corresponds to TRBD2 (6 bases). Germline loops: CDR1 LNHDA, CDR2 SQIVND (reference sequence). The CDR3 consists of 11 residues. The V gene lost 7 bases and the J gene lost 9 bases, with 13 bases spanning the gap. The CDR3 spells CASKTGTVQYF. The CDR3 bases are TGTGCCAGTAAGACGGGGACTGTGCAGTACTTC.

The chain couples TRBV6-5 to TRBJ1-3; D ambiguous. Per the germline V gene, CDR1 is MNHEY and CDR2 is SVGAGI. Trimming took off 7 bases at V and 1 base at J, with 11 bases between the two ends. The CDR3 contains 14 residues. The CDR3 DNA is TGTGCCAGCAAAGACGGAGTTTCTGGAAACACCATATATTTT. Amino acids: CASKDGVSGNTIYF.

The chain couples TRBV30 to TRBJ2-7, with 11 bases matching TRBD1. CDR1 is GTSNPN, CDR2 SVGIG, per germline (reference sequence). This CDR3 is built from 17 residues. V shed 0 bases, J shed 4 bases, and the junction held 11 bases outside the gene matches. The CDR3, as DNA: TGTGCCTGGAGTGTACCCCTCCCGGGACAGGGGGGGTACGAGCAGTACTTC. Translated, it gives CAWSVPLPGQGGYEQYF.

This rearrangement joins TRBV6-5 to TRBJ2-2; TRBD1 agrees at 7 bases. The ends lost 2 bases at V and 6 bases at J; junction bases unmatched: 9. The CDR3 consists of 16 residues. Germline V lookup: CDR1 MNHEY, CDR2 SVGAGI. CDR3 DNA sequence: TGTGCCAGCAGTTACCAATTAACAGGGGCCGCCGGGGAGCTGTTTTTT. It codes for CASSYQLTGAAGELFF.

The gene calls are TRBV9 and TRBJ1-1; D might be TRBD1 (6 bases). In germline, CDR1 is SGDLS, CDR2 YYNGEE. The CDR3 is made up of 14 amino acids. Trimming shortened V by 4 bases and J by 5 bases, and 15 bases separated the two germline ends. The CDR3 is CASSFLDRSTEAFF. The CDR3 nucleotides are TGTGCCAGCAGCTTCCTGGACAGAAGTACTGAAGCTTTCTTT.

V usage is TRBV2 and J usage is TRBJ1-6, with TRBD1 identical over 7 bases. V gave up 9 bases and J gave up 7 bases; unmatched junction bases: 6. CDR3 length equals 13 residues. The germline gives CDR1 SNHLY, CDR2 FYNNEI. In DNA form, the CDR3 reads TGTGCCAGGAGGGGACAGATGAATTCACCCCTCCACTTT. It encodes CARRGQMNSPLHF.

The chain couples TRBV19 to TRBJ1-2; 7 positions agree with TRBD1. CDR1 LNHDA and CDR2 SQIVND come from the germline V gene (reference sequence). The V and J ends lost 0 bases and 2 bases, in that order; junction bases with no gene match: 6. This CDR3 region has 16 residues. DNA of the CDR3: TGTGCCAGTAGTATAGATCTGGACAGGAGAAACTATGGCTACACCTTC. Translation: CASSIDLDRRNYGYTF.